The 10 T cell receptor beta chains below come from one sample, sequenced in a study of T-cell memory formation after mild COVID-19. TCRdb reprocessed the 5' RACE reads via MiXCR and lists one record per CDR3 protein. The sample includes 100,000 to 120,000 distinct CDR3 sequences, roughly a sixth of them seen just once. Sequenced: PBMCs or a T cell subset sorted from them (not recorded which). The receptors derive from a man between 18 and 29 years old who had mild COVID-19 (a few samples of this study predate the infection). Cell type and time point are not known.

The CDR3 reads CASSPQGGAPDTQYF. CDR3 in DNA: TGTGCCAGCAGCCCACAAGGGGGGGCCCCAGATACGCAGTATTTT. The chain employs TRBV4-2 and TRBJ2-3, with a tentative D call TRBD2 (7 bases). The germline V and J ends were trimmed by 4 bases and 4 bases, with 15 bases remaining between them. The germline V gene has CDR1 LGHNA and CDR2 YNFKEQ. The CDR3 has 15 residues.

The V and J genes are TRBV29-1 and TRBJ2-3; D gene ambiguous. Germline values: CDR1 SQVTM, CDR2 ANQGSEA. The CDR3 sequence is 13 residues long. V dropped 4 bases and J dropped 2 bases, with 10 bases sitting between them. The CDR3: CSVAGQLTDTQYF. The CDR3 DNA reads as TGCAGCGTTGCGGGTCAGCTCACAGATACGCAGTATTTT.

The chain links TRBV5-8 to TRBJ2-1; tentatively, D is TRBD2 (5 bases). The germline V and J ends were trimmed by 7 bases and 3 bases, with 14 bases remaining between them. CDR1 and CDR2 from the germline V gene are SGHTS and YDEGEE. This CDR3 is built from 14 residues. In DNA form, the CDR3 reads TGTGCCAGCTTATTCGGGAATTTCTACAATGAGCAGTTCTTC. Its translation is CASLFGNFYNEQFF.

The chain carries TRBV7-8 and TRBJ2-1; no clear D gene. The CDR3 consists of 17 residues. CDR1 and CDR2 (germline): SGHVS, FQNEAQ. V was shortened by 2 bases and J by 2 bases, with 16 bases between the two germline ends. The DNA for the CDR3 is TGTGCCAGCAGCTTATCCTATAGTAGCTCGCCCTACAATGAGCAGTTCTTC. Encoded protein: CASSLSYSSSPYNEQFF.

This clonotype was counted ten times or more. This rearrangement joins TRBV7-9 to TRBJ2-2; no firm D call. The CDR3 length is 13 residues. Trimming stripped 1 base from V and 6 bases from J, with 6 bases between. Germline V gene data show CDR1 as SEHNR and CDR2 as FQNEAQ (reference sequence). The chain's CDR3 is CASSLEVSGELFF. The DNA for the CDR3 is TGTGCCAGCAGCTTAGAGGTGTCCGGGGAGCTGTTTTTT.

The chain has TRBV5-1 and TRBJ1-6; a possible D gene is TRBD1 (5 bases). CDR3 length: 14 residues. V lost 4 bases to trimming and J lost 8 bases, with 13 bases between them. CDR1 and CDR2 from the germline V gene are SGHRS and YFSETQ. As DNA, the CDR3 is TGCGCCAGCAGCGAGGACGGGGGATATTCACCCCTCCACTTT. It specifies CASSEDGGYSPLHF.

J is TRBJ2-7 and V is TRBV5-8; D gene unclear. V was clipped by 1 base and J by 6 bases, with 14 bases between them. This CDR3 is 14 amino acids long. Germline lookup yields CDR1 SGHTS and CDR2 YDEGEE. The CDR3 nucleotides are TGTGCCAGCAGCTTGTGGGGTTCTCCCAGCGAGCAGTACTTC. Its translation is CASSLWGSPSEQYF.

The chain is built from TRBV11-2 and TRBJ2-3; D remains ambiguous. Germline lookup yields CDR1 SGHAT and CDR2 FQNNGV. This CDR3 has 13 amino acids. The V and J ends lost 10 bases and 3 bases respectively, with 14 bases between them. CDR3 in DNA: TGTGCCACCAGACCTGGGGTGACAGATACGCAGTATTTT. This translates into CATRPGVTDTQYF.

This clonotype has a count of ten or more. This chain joins TRBV12-5 and TRBJ1-1; D is unclear. Germline assignment: CDR1 LGHNT and CDR2 FRNRAP. This CDR3 region has 13 residues. Trimming took 5 bases from V and 3 from J, leaving 10 bases between them. CDR3 sequence: CASGPRRYTEAFF. The CDR3 DNA is TGTGCTAGTGGTCCCCGGAGGTACACTGAAGCTTTCTTT. Using reference TRBV12-5 and TRBJ1-1 for the parts outside the CDR3, the full variable domain is DARVTQTPRHKVTEMGQEVTMRCQPILGHNTVFWYRQTMMQGLELLAYFRNRAPLDDSGMPKDRFSAEMPDATLATLKIQPSEPRDSAVYFCASGPRRYTEAFFGQGTRLTVV.

This clonotype has a handful of counts. V is TRBV7-2 and J is TRBJ2-4, with 12 bases that match TRBD1. Looked up from germline, CDR1 is SGHTA and CDR2 is FQGNSA. The CDR3 is 19 amino acids. With 3 bases clipped from V and 4 bases from J, the junction kept 13 bases outside the gene matches. The CDR3, as DNA: TGTGCCAGCAGCTTTATATGGGACAGGGGGCGTAGGGTAAAAAACATTCAGTACTTC. Translating gives CASSFIWDRGRRVKNIQYF.